The clone carrying this T cell receptor beta chain was observed at least ten times. Together with a sample-barcoded 5' primer, a J-beta primer mix was included in a second PCR lasting about 6 to 11 cycles. In TCRdb, the 5' RACE reads were re-called with MiXCR into one record per CDR3 protein. The table has 1.5 million to 2 million distinct CDR3 sequences, more than 35% seen once. The data stem from a study of blood T cells in healthy people across ages. The CDR3 runs to 14 residues. Germline V CDR1 and CDR2: SGDLS, YYNGEE. V lost 2 bases, J lost 5 bases, and 6 bases stayed unmatched. This receptor was identified in a human donor in good health. The chain employs TRBV9 and TRBJ1-1; 7 bases align to TRBD1. The specimen sequenced was blood. The CDR3 bases are TGTGCCAGCAGCGTGAGGGGGCGAGGGACTGAAGCTTTCTTT. Translating gives CASSVRGRGTEAFF.